The present T cell receptor beta chain was sequenced within a study of graft-versus-host responses after intestinal transplantation. About the research overall: Each patient got anti-thymocyte globulin induction, then tacrolimus and steroids for roughly 3 years.

Germline CDR1 reads SGHRS; CDR2 reads YFSETQ. The V and J ends lost 3 bases and 0 bases respectively, with 14 bases between them. This CDR3 has 16 amino acids. Using immunoSEQ multiplex PCR, the repertoire was profiled, and TCRdb retains in-frame clones only, with some absent. The sample lists about 90,000 clones, about 88% occurring once. Whole-study findings and limits: Recipient bone marrow held GvH clones, some seen earlier in ileum or blood. There was an association between peak levels of circulating GvH clones and early post-transplant HvG declines. Allografts carried high graft-versus-host to host-versus-graft clonal ratios in patients having graft-donor T cell macrochimerism.

Worth noting for this clone: Its antigen remains unknown.

This sample comprised unstimulated CD4+ T cells sorted from spleen or lymph node cells, obtained before transplant. This clonotype was sampled from a human donor who was the organ donor for an intestinal transplant. The chain uses TRBV5-1 and TRBJ2-3; the D gene is possibly TRBD2 (6 bases). CDR3 bases: TGCGCCAGCAGCTCCGGTAGAAGCGGGAGCACAGATACGCAGTATTTT. Translation gives CASSSGRSGSTDTQYF.